This T cell receptor beta chain emerged from a study of cytomegalovirus exposure and HLA in healthy donors. In the case of this clone: The antigen is undetermined.

The primer mix had 60 Vbeta and 13 Jbeta primers. Using immunoSEQ multiplex PCR, the repertoire was profiled, and TCRdb retains in-frame clones only, with some absent. In the table there are tens of thousands of clones, around four fifths of which are singletons. Study conclusions and caveats: Across all donors, roughly uniform sequencing depth was an assumption of the presence/absence analyses. The study labeled under 200 TCR beta chains cytomegalovirus-associated.

The CDR3 loop spans 14 amino acids. Per the germline V gene, CDR1 is SGHTA and CDR2 is FQGNSA. V trimming: 5 bases; J trimming: 3 bases; junction bases outside the gene matches: 2. The clonotype comes from a woman in her twenties or thirties in good health and CMV-seronegative. Material: PBMCs. This chain uses TRBV7-2 with TRBJ1-5; 9 bases agree with TRBD1. The CDR3 protein is CASSRDRANQPQHF. The DNA of the CDR3 is TGTGCCAGCAGCCGGGACAGGGCCAATCAGCCCCAGCATTTT.